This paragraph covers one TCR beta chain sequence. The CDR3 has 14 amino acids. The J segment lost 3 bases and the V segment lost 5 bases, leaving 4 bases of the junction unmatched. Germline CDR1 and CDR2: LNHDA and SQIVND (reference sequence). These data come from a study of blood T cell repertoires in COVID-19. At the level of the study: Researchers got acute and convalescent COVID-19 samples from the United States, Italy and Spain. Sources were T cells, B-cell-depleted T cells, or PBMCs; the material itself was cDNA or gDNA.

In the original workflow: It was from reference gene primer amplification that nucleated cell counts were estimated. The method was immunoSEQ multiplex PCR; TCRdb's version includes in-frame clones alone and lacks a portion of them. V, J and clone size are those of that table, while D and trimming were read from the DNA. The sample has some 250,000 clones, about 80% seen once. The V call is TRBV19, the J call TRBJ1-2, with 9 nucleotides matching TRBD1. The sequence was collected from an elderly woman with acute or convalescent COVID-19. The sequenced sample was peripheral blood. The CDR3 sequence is CASSRQGEDYGYTF. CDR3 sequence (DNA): TGTGCCAGTAGTCGACAGGGGGAAGACTATGGCTACACCTTC.